The rows below give T cell receptor beta chains drawn from one sample of a study. TCRdb reanalysed the 5' RACE reads using MiXCR and keeps one entry per CDR3 protein. The table has around 34,000 distinct CDR3 sequences, 25% to 30% seen once. The sample was tumor-infiltrating Tregs sorted from the breast tumor. The receptors derive from a female donor with breast cancer. CDR3s include the opening cysteine and the closing phenylalanine or tryptophan. A D gene is named only where the DNA matches it firmly. Expanded clones are given a class, and other clones once, few, many or no size at all.

V: TRBV2
size: few
J: TRBJ2-3
D: NA
DNA: TGTGCCAGCAGTGATGGGTGGGGCACAGATACGCAGTATTTT
CDR3: CASSDGWGTDTQYF

V: TRBV6-6
size: NA
J: TRBJ2-7
D: NA
DNA: TGTGCCAGCAGTTACTCGACGGGAAGCTCGCTGAGCGAGCAGTACTTC
CDR3: CASSYSTGSSLSEQYF

V: TRBV5-1
size: NA
J: TRBJ2-1
D: TRBD1
DNA: TGTGCCAGCAGCTCAGGGGACAGAAATGGGCAGTTCTTC
CDR3: CASSSGDRNGQFF

V: TRBV6-1
size: NA
J: TRBJ2-7
D: NA
DNA: TGTGCCAGCACCCTCATTAAAGGTAGGGGCGTCTGCGAGCAGTACTTC
CDR3: CASTLIKGRGVCEQYF

V: TRBV12-3/TRBV12-4
size: many
J: TRBJ2-1
D: TRBD2
DNA: TGTGCCAGCAGGGGAGGGAGGGCCCTCTCCTACAATGAGCAGTTCTTC
CDR3: CASRGGRALSYNEQFF

V: TRBV27
size: NA
J: TRBJ2-7
D: TRBD1
DNA: TGTGCCAGCAGTGACACAGGGGGCAGCGACGAGCAGTACTTC
CDR3: CASSDTGGSDEQYF

V: TRBV5-1
size: NA
J: TRBJ1-1
D: TRBD1
DNA: TGCGCCAGCAGCGAAAGGACAGGGTTGGTGTTTGGTTTCACTGAAGCTCTCTTT
CDR3: CASSERTGLVFGFTEALF

V: TRBV3-1
size: NA
J: TRBJ1-3
D: NA
DNA: TGTGCCAGCAGCCAAGTGGGGTATCGGTACACCATATATTTT
CDR3: CASSQVGYRYTIYF

V: TRBV20-1
size: medium-sized
J: TRBJ2-1
D: TRBD1
DNA: TGCAGTGCCCTCCCGGACAGGGAAATTCGGGATGAGCAGTTCTTC
CDR3: CSALPDREIRDEQFF

V: TRBV6-1
size: many
J: TRBJ2-7
D: NA
DNA: TGTGCCAGCAGTAAAGACAGGAACTACGAGCAGTACTTC
CDR3: CASSKDRNYEQYF

V: TRBV9
size: medium-sized
J: TRBJ2-1
D: NA
DNA: TGTGCCAGCAGCGTAGATTGGAGGGATTTCGATGAGCAGTTCTTC
CDR3: CASSVDWRDFDEQFF

V: TRBV7-9
size: NA
J: TRBJ2-1
D: NA
DNA: TGTGCCGCATATCCCGGAGACAGGAGCAATGAGCAGTTCTTC
CDR3: CAAYPGDRSNEQFF

V: TRBV6-1
size: many
J: TRBJ2-1
D: NA
DNA: TGTGCCAGCAGTGAATGGGTGGGCAGCTCCTACAATGAGCAGTTCTTC
CDR3: CASSEWVGSSYNEQFF

V: TRBV19
size: few
J: TRBJ1-2
D: NA
DNA: TGTGCCACTTTAGAGTTTGGCTATGGCTACACCTTC
CDR3: CATLEFGYGYTF

V: TRBV5-6
size: NA
J: TRBJ1-2
D: NA
DNA: TGTGCCAGCAGCCTTGGTCCGGTTGGCTACACCTTC
CDR3: CASSLGPVGYTF

V: TRBV12-3/TRBV12-4
size: few
J: TRBJ2-7
D: NA
DNA: TGTGCCAGCAGTTTAAGGTCGGGAGATTACGAGCAGTACTTC
CDR3: CASSLRSGDYEQYF

V: TRBV7-3
size: many
J: TRBJ2-2
D: NA
DNA: TGTGCCAGCAGCCAAACACCCGCGAACACCGGGGAGCTGTTTTTT
CDR3: CASSQTPANTGELFF

V: TRBV12-5
size: few
J: TRBJ2-1
D: NA
DNA: TGTGCTAGTGGTTTGGGGCAGAGCTCCTACAATGAGCAGTTCTTC
CDR3: CASGLGQSSYNEQFF

V: TRBV6-1
size: many
J: TRBJ2-7
D: NA
DNA: TGTGCCAGCAGTGAAGCCCACGCCCCATCCTACGAGCAGTACTTC
CDR3: CASSEAHAPSYEQYF

V: TRBV20-1
size: many
J: TRBJ1-2
D: TRBD1
DNA: TGCAGTGCTAGAGATTGGGCGGACAGGGACGCCTTC
CDR3: CSARDWADRDAF

V: TRBV18
size: many
J: TRBJ2-1
D: TRBD1
DNA: TGTGCCAGCTCCCTGGGGACAGGGGCGAATGAGCAGTTCTTC
CDR3: CASSLGTGANEQFF

V: TRBV11-2
size: medium-sized
J: TRBJ2-1
D: NA
DNA: TGTGCCAGCAGCTTGGGCCGGTTCAATGAGCAGTTCTTC
CDR3: CASSLGRFNEQFF

V: TRBV4-1
size: many
J: TRBJ1-4
D: NA
DNA: TGCGCCAGCAGCCAAGAACGCCGGAGTAATGAAAAACTGTTTTTT
CDR3: CASSQERRSNEKLFF

V: TRBV19
size: NA
J: TRBJ2-1
D: NA
DNA: TGTGCCAGTAGTATAGATTGGCAGAATGAGCAGTTCTTC
CDR3: CASSIDWQNEQFF

V: TRBV25-1
size: NA
J: TRBJ1-1
D: NA
DNA: TGTGCCAGCAGTGTCGGGGACCACACTGAAGCTTTCTTT
CDR3: CASSVGDHTEAFF

V: TRBV5-6
size: NA
J: TRBJ1-1
D: TRBD1
DNA: TGTGCCAGCGGACAGGCGAACACTGAAGCTTTCTTT
CDR3: CASGQANTEAFF